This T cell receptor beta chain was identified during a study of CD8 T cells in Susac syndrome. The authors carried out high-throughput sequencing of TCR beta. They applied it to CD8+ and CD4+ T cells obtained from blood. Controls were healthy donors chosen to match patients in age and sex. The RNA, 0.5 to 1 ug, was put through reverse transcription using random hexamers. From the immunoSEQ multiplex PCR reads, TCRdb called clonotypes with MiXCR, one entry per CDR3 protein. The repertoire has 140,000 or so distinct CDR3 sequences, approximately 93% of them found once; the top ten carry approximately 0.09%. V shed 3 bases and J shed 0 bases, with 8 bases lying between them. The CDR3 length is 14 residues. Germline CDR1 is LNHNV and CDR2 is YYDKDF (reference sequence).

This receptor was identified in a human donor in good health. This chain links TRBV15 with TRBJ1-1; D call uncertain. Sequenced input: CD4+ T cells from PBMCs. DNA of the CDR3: TGTGCCACCAGCAGGGATTATTTGAACACTGAAGCTTTCTTT. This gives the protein CATSRDYLNTEAFF.